This T cell receptor (beta chain) was documented in a study of T-cell memory formation after mild COVID-19. Findings and limits, study-wide: Clones that contracted clustered mainly in CM and EM if CD4+ and in EMRA if CD8+. Pre-infection memory harbored some responding clones, suggesting cross-reactive memory joined.

The authors produced TCR alpha and TCR beta cDNA libraries with sample barcodes and UMIs by 5'RACE using constant-segment primers. TCRdb processed the 5' RACE reads anew with MiXCR; each CDR3 protein has one entry. Seen here are 380,000 or so distinct CDR3 sequences, roughly an eighth observed once, and the top ten hold 22%. This clonotype has at least ten counts. Its matching antigen is unknown. Germline CDR1 reads MNHEY; CDR2 reads SVGEGT. This CDR3 is 13 amino acids long. Trimming removed 7 bases from V and 7 bases from J; junction bases left unmatched: 3. This clonotype was obtained from a man aged 18-30 years who had mild COVID-19 (a few samples of this study predate the infection). Cell type and time point are not known. The specimen sequenced was PBMCs or a T cell subset sorted from them (not recorded which). V is TRBV6-2 or TRBV6-3 and J is TRBJ1-6, with 8 bases matching TRBD1. CDR3 in DNA: TGTGCCAGCACCCGACAGGGGAATTCACCCCTCCACTTT. This translates into CASTRQGNSPLHF.